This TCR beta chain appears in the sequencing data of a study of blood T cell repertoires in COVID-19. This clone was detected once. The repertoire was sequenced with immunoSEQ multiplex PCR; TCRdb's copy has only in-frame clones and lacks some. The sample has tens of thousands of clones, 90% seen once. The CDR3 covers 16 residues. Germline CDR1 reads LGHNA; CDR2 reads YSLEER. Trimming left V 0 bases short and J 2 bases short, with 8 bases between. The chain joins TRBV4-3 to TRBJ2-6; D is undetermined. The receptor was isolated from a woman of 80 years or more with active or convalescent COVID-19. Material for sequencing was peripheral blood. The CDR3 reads CASSQEARAGANVLTF. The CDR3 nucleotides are TGCGCCAGCAGCCAAGAAGCCCGGGCTGGGGCCAACGTCCTGACTTTC.